This record looks at one T cell receptor (beta chain) sequence and its context. The source of the sample is a study of OX40 agonist ivuxolimab in advanced cancers. The repertoire was sequenced with immunoSEQ multiplex PCR; TCRdb's copy has only in-frame clones and lacks some. Of about 74,000 clones in the sample, less than 90% were seen once. The input for sequencing was CD4+ or CD8+ T cells sorted from blood, taken in a trial of the OX40 agonist ivuxolimab. The source of this sequence is an adult with an advanced solid tumor such as melanoma, head and neck, liver or kidney cancer.

The CDR3, as DNA: TGTGCCAGCCGATGGGCTCGGTCGACAGGCAGCTACAATCAGCCCCAGCATTTT. Amino acid sequence: CASRWARSTGSYNQPQHF. The rearrangement joins TRBV19 to TRBJ1-5; D might be TRBD1 (6 bases). Germline V lookup: CDR1 LNHDA, CDR2 SQIVND (reference sequence). The CDR3 is 18 amino acids. V was clipped by 9 bases and J by 3 bases, with 27 bases between them.